The rows below give T cell receptor beta chains drawn from one sample of a study of T cell repertoires in cytomegalovirus infection. The antigens of these receptors remain unknown. MiXCR was run by TCRdb on the reads, yielding one entry per CDR3 protein. The table lists about 570,000 distinct CDR3 sequences, about 39% of them singletons. Sequenced here: cultured PBMCs, sampled from culture after CMV antigen stimulation. The receptors stem from a human donor in good health (CMV status not recorded). Some clones in this sample may be carry-over from other donors' samples. The conserved cysteine and the conserved F or W are not part of the CDR3 here. Each record gives: V gene, D gene, CDR3 protein. The D gene is left open where the match is weak.

>TRBV7-9|-
ASRGERVGQGTDTQY
>TRBV6-6|-
ASMLDSASEAF
>TRBV20-1|TRBD2
SALEGGPTDTQY
>TRBV12-3/TRBV12-4|-
ASSSSYEDYEQY
>TRBV7-2|-
ASSHPQGSYNSPLH
>TRBV4-1|-
ASSQPGLGAREQY
>TRBV7-2|-
ASSLYNTEAF
>TRBV6-1|-
ASQGWGSGYT
>TRBV12-3/TRBV12-4|TRBD1
ASSLGDRGLGQPQH
>TRBV7-8|-
ASSLGSRILQY